This T cell receptor (beta chain) was sequenced during a study of cytomegalovirus exposure and HLA in healthy donors. Study-level background: An analysis done earlier identified about 100 million unique TCR beta sequences from 150 million to 200 million T cells. The study's findings and limits: Presence/absence analyses assumed roughly uniform sequencing depth across donors, which may not hold.

V lost 4 bases, J lost 0 bases, and 13 bases lay in between. CDR1 is KGHSH, CDR2 LQKENI, per germline. The CDR3 has 15 residues. PCR used 60 Vbeta primers and 13 Jbeta primers. Assay used: immunoSEQ multiplex PCR; TCRdb lists only in-frame clones, some missing. This sample's table has roughly 75,000 clones. About this clone itself: What it binds is unknown.

The source of this sequence is a boy between 5 and 17 years old in good health and CMV-seronegative. The J gene is TRBJ2-7, the V gene TRBV18, with D possibly being TRBD1 (6 bases). The sequencing input was PBMCs. CDR3 amino acids: CASSHRDTYSYEQYF. The CDR3 nucleotides are TGTGCCAGCTCACACCGGGACACTTACTCCTACGAGCAGTACTTC.